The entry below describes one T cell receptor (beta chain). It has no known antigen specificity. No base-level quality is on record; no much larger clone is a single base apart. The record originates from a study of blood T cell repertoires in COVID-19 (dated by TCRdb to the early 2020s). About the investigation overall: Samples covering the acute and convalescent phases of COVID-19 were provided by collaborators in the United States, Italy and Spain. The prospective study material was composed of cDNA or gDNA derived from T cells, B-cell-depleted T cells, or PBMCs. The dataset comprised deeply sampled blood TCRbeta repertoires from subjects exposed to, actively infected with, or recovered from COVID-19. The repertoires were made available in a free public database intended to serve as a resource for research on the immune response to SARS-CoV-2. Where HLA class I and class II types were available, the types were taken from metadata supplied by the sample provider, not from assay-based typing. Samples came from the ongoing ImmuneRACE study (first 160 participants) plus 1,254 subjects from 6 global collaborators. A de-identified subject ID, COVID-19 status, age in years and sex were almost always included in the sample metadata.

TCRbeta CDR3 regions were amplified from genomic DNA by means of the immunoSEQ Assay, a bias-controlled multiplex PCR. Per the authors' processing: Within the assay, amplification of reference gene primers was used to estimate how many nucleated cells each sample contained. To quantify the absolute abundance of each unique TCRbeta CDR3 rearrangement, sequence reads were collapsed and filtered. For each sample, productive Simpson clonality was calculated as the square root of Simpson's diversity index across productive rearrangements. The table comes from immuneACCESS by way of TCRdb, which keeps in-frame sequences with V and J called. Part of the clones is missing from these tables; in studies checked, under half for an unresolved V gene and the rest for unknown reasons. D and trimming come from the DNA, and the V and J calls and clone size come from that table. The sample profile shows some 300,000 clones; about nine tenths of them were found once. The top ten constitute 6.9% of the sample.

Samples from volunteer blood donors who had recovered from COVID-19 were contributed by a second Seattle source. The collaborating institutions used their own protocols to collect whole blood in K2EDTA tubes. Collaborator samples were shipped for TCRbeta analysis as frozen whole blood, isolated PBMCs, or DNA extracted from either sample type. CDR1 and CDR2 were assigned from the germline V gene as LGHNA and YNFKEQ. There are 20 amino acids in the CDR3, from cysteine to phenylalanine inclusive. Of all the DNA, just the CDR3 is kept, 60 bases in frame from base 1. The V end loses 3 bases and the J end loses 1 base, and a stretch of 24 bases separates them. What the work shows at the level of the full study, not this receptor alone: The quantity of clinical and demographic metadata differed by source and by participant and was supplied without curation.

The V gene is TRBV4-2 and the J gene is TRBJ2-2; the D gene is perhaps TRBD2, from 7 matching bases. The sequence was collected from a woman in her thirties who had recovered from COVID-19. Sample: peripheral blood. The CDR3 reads CASSHLMGAGEGGNTGELFF. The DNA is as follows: TGTGCCAGCAGCCATCTAATGGGGGCGGGGGAAGGTGGGAACACCGGGGAGCTGTTTTTT.